Sequencing of this TCR beta chain was carried out in a study of post-analysis software for immune sequencing data. Libraries were made from TCR beta cDNA, and they carried unique molecular identifiers. T cells numbering roughly 0.95 to 11 million gave rise to 500,000 to 600,000 cDNA molecules. TCRdb re-derived calls from the PCR reads in MiXCR, one entry per CDR3 protein. The table lists 350,000 to 500,000 distinct CDR3 sequences, over 30% of them singletons. About this clonotype: As yet, its antigen is unknown.

Broader study findings: Patients carried several TRBV segments more frequently than controls did, and TRBV5-6, TRBV5-1 and TRBV20-1 were among them.

Between the trimmed V and J ends, which lost 7 bases and 6 bases, there was a span of 19 bases. The CDR3 has 14 amino acids. Germline CDR1 is MDHEN and CDR2 is SYDVKM. The chain recombines TRBV28 with TRBJ2-7, with D perhaps matching TRBD1 (6 bases). Sequencing was done on a sample of blood. This clonotype was sampled from a girl aged 2 to 9 with multiple sclerosis. This CDR3 is CASTSPLTGTEQYF. The CDR3, as DNA: TGTGCCAGCACCTCCCCCTTAACAGGGACCGAGCAGTACTTC.